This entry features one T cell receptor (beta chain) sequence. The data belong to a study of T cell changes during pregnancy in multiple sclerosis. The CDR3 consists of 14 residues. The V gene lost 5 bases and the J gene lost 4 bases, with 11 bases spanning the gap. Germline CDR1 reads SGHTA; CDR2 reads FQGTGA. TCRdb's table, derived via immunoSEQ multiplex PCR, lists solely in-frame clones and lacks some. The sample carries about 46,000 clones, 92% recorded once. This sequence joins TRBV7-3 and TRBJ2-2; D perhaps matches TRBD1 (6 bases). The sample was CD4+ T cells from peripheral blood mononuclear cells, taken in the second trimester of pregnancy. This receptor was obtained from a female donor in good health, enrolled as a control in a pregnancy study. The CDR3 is CASSLGQITGELFF. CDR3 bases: TGTGCCAGCAGCCTCGGACAGATCACCGGGGAGCTGTTTTTT. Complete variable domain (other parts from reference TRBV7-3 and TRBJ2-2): GAGVSQTPSNKVTEKGKYVELRCDPISGHTALYWYRQSLGQGPEFLIYFQGTGAADDSGLPNDRFFAVRPEGSVSTLKIQRTERGDSAVYLCASSLGQITGELFFGEGSRLTVL.